Below are 7 T cell receptor beta chains sequenced from a single sample in a study of T-cell memory formation after mild COVID-19. TCRdb called the 5' RACE reads again in MiXCR, with one record for every CDR3 protein. This sample has 300,000 to 350,000 distinct CDR3 sequences, with roughly an eighth found just once. Sample: PBMCs or a T cell subset sorted from them (not recorded which). These TCRs come from a man aged 18 to 30 who had mild COVID-19 (a few samples of this study predate the infection). Cell type and time point are not known.

This chain joins TRBV5-1 and TRBJ2-7, with 7 bases identical to TRBD1. This CDR3 contains 16 residues. The germline gives CDR1 SGHRS, CDR2 YFSETQ. V lost 3 bases and J lost 2; bases outside the gene matches: 11. The CDR3 protein is CASSYQGVQGAYEQYF. The CDR3 region has the DNA TGCGCCAGCAGCTACCAGGGGGTACAGGGCGCCTACGAGCAGTACTTC.

This chain connects TRBV4-1 to TRBJ2-1; 7 bases line up with TRBD2. The CDR3 loop spans 15 amino acids. V was pared by 1 base and J by 4 bases, with 4 bases of the junction left unmatched. In germline, CDR1 is MGHRA, CDR2 YSYEKL. The CDR3: CASSQARTRYNEQFF. The CDR3 nucleotides are TGCGCCAGCAGCCAAGCACGGACTAGGTACAATGAGCAGTTCTTC.

In this sample, this clonotype turned up a few times. This chain connects TRBV10-2 to TRBJ2-7, with D tentatively TRBD1 or TRBD2 (5 bases each). The CDR3 runs to 14 residues. From germline, CDR1 is WSHSY and CDR2 SAAADI. Trimming shortened V by 5 bases and J by 1 base, and 12 bases separated the two germline ends. This chain's CDR3 is CASSSGTNSYEQYF. The CDR3, as DNA: TGCGCCAGCAGTTCCGGGACCAATTCCTACGAGCAGTACTTC.

This chain uses TRBV7-2 with TRBJ2-7; D is perhaps TRBD2 (7 bases). CDR1 is SGHTA, CDR2 FQGNSA, per germline. The CDR3 consists of 13 residues. Trimming took 10 bases from V and 3 from J, leaving 16 bases between them. This CDR3 is CATQGGVGYEQYF. The CDR3 nucleotides read TGTGCCACACAGGGAGGGGTCGGCTACGAGCAGTACTTC. Together with reference TRBV7-2 and TRBJ2-7, the CDR3 gives the full variable domain: GAGVSQSPSNKVTEKGKDVELRCDPISGHTALYWYRQSLGQGLEFLIYFQGNSAPDKSGLPSDRFSAERTGGSVSTLTIQRTQQEDSAVYLCATQGGVGYEQYFGPGTRLTVT.

About this clonotype itself: One junction end disagrees with the germline gene, perhaps due to a read error. The chain employs TRBV7-7 and TRBJ2-5, with 9 bases fitting TRBD2. Per the germline V gene, CDR1 is SSHAT and CDR2 is FNYEAQ (reference sequence). The CDR3 has 18 amino acids. DNA of the CDR3: TGTGCTAGCAGCTTAGGAGCGGGGGGCCCATTGACGGGAGAGACCCAGTACTTC. It yields the protein CASSLGAGGPLTGETQYF.

The chain couples TRBV7-2 to TRBJ1-5; unclear D gene. The germline V gene encodes CDR1 SGHTA and CDR2 FQGNSA. Trimming left V 5 bases short and J 3 bases short, with 11 bases between. The CDR3 is 14 amino acids. CDR3 protein: CASSLDGTNQPQHF. The CDR3 nucleotides read TGTGCCAGCAGCCTTGACGGAACCAATCAGCCCCAGCATTTT.

The chain is built from TRBV18 and TRBJ2-1; 7 nucleotides agree with TRBD2. Germline CDR1 is KGHSH and CDR2 is LQKENI. The CDR3 contains 18 residues. V shed 4 bases, J shed 5 bases, and the junction held 17 bases outside the gene matches. This chain's CDR3 is CASSHLLPWGGEDNEQFF. The CDR3 DNA reads as TGTGCCAGCTCACACCTCCTCCCCTGGGGGGGTGAAGACAATGAGCAGTTCTTC. The full variable domain, its missing parts supplied by reference TRBV18 and TRBJ2-1, is NAGVMQNPRHLVRRRGQEARLRCSPMKGHSHVYWYRQLPEEGLKFMVYLQKENIIDESGMPKERFSAEFPKEGPSILRIQQVVRGDSAAYFCASSHLLPWGGEDNEQFFGPGTRLTVL.